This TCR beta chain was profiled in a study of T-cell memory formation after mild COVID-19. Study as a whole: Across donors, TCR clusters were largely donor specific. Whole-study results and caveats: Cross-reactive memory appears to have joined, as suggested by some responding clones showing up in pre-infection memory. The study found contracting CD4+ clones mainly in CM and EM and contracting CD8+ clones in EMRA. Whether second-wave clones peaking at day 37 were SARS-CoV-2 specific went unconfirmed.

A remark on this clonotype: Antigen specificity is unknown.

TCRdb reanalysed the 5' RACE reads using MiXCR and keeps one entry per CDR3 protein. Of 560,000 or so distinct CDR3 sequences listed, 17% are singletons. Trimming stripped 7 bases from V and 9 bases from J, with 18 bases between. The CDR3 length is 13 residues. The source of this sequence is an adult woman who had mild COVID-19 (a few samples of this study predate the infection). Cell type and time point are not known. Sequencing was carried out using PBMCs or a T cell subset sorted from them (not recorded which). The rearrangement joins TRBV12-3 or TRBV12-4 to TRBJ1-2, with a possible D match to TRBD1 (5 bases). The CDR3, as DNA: TGTGCCAGCACCCCGGGACCGTATGCGAGCTACACCTTC. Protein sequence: CASTPGPYASYTF.